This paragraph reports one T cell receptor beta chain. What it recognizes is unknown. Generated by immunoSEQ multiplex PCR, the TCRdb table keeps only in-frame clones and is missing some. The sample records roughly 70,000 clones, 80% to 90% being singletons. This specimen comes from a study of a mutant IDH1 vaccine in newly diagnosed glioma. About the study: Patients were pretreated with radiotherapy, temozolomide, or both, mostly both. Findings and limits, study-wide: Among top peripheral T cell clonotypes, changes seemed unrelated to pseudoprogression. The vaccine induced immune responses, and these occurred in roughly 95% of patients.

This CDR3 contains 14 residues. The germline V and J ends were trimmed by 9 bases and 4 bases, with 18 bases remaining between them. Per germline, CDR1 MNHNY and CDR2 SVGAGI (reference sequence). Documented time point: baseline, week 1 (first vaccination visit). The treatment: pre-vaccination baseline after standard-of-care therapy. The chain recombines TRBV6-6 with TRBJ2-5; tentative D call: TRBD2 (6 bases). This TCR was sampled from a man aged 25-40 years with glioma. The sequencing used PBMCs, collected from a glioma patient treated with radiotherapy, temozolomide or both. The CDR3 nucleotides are TGTGCCAGTGCTGTGGGACTCACAATAGAGACCCAGTACTTC. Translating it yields CASAVGLTIETQYF.